One sample yielded the 19 T cell receptor beta chains listed below, sequenced in a study of CD8 T cells in Susac syndrome. Reverse transcription of 0.5 to 1 ug RNA was carried out with random hexamers. TCRdb recomputed calls from the immunoSEQ multiplex PCR reads with MiXCR, one row per CDR3 protein. The data hold 200,000 to 300,000 distinct CDR3 sequences, with almost 97% observed a single time. Sample: CD4+ T cells from PBMCs. Receptors were obtained from a human donor with Susac syndrome.

V gene TRBV24-1 combines with J gene TRBJ2-7, with D possibly being TRBD1 (5 bases). V lost 3 bases and J lost 2, with 7 bases in between. The CDR3 covers 13 residues. The germline V gene encodes CDR1 KGHDR and CDR2 SFDVKD. The CDR3 DNA is TGTGCCACCAGTGATCCAGGGACCTACGAGCAGTACTTC. This encodes CATSDPGTYEQYF.

This chain joins TRBV4-2 and TRBJ2-4, with 10 positions matching TRBD2. Germline V gene data show CDR1 as LGHNA and CDR2 as YNFKEQ. The CDR3 totals 23 residues. After removal of 0 bases from V and 0 bases from J, the junction contained 20 bases not matched to a gene. The CDR3 nucleotides are TGTGCCAGCAGCCAAGATGGCCGTGAGACGCTAGCGGGAGCGGTCGGAGCCAAAAACATTCAGTACTTC. Protein: CASSQDGRETLAGAVGAKNIQYF.

This chain uses TRBV20-1 with TRBJ2-7, with D hard to call. V was trimmed by 6 bases and J by 0 bases, leaving 15 bases between them. Germline V gene lookup returns CDR1 DFQATT and CDR2 SNEGSKA (reference sequence). There are 14 residues in the CDR3. CDR3: CSAPRLGVSYEQYF. The CDR3 DNA reads TGCAGTGCCCCGCGGCTCGGCGTCTCCTACGAGCAGTACTTC.

This chain joins TRBV29-1 and TRBJ2-1, with D unclear. Between the trimmed V and J ends, which lost 7 bases and 0 bases, there was a span of 10 bases. The CDR3 contains 13 residues. CDR1 is SQVTM and CDR2 is ANQGSEA in the germline V gene. Written as DNA, the CDR3 is TGCAGCGCAACGTGGAGCTCCTACAATGAGCAGTTCTTC. As protein: CSATWSSYNEQFF.

DNA for the CDR3: TGTGCCAGCAGCGTAGGTCTAGGGACTAGCACAGATACGCAGTATTTT. Its protein product is CASSVGLGTSTDTQYF. The V call is TRBV9, the J call TRBJ2-3; tentative D call: TRBD2 (6 bases). Between the trimmed V and J ends, which lost 0 bases and 0 bases, there was a span of 11 bases. The germline gives CDR1 SGDLS, CDR2 YYNGEE. The CDR3 is 16 amino acids.

V usage is TRBV29-1 and J usage is TRBJ2-3; weak D call: TRBD2 (6 bases). The CDR3 contains 16 residues. Trimming removed 4 bases at V and 3 bases at J, with 20 bases between. Germline CDR1 SQVTM, CDR2 ANQGSEA. Here the CDR3 reads CSVVTVNRGETDTQYF. The CDR3 bases are TGCAGCGTTGTAACGGTAAATCGCGGGGAGACAGATACGCAGTATTTT.

The chain carries TRBV19 and TRBJ1-2, with 7 bases aligning to TRBD1. This CDR3 has 16 amino acids. Germline lookup yields CDR1 LNHDA and CDR2 SQIVND (reference sequence). Germline trimming cut 2 bases from V and 4 bases from J; bases unmatched to any gene: 10. DNA for the CDR3: TGTGCCAGTAGTATATTGGGGGACAGCCACCCCTATGGCTACACCTTC. Translation: CASSILGDSHPYGYTF.

The J gene is TRBJ2-3, the V gene TRBV28; TRBD1 aligns across 11 bases. The CDR3 runs to 16 residues. The J segment lost 3 bases and the V segment lost 7 bases, leaving 9 bases of the junction unmatched. CDR1 is MDHEN and CDR2 is SYDVKM in the germline V gene. The CDR3 DNA sequence: TGTGCCAGCATCCTCCGGGACAGGGGGGAGACAGATACGCAGTATTTT. This encodes CASILRDRGETDTQYF.

This clonotype occurred once. V gene TRBV29-1 combines with J gene TRBJ2-4; D is unclear. The CDR3 extends over 16 amino acids. Trimming took off 2 bases at V and 7 bases at J, with 21 bases between the two ends. Germline CDR1 is SQVTM and CDR2 is ANQGSEA. CDR3 DNA sequence: TGCAGCGTTGAACGTCAGGCCACGTCCCCGGCGAACATTCAGTACTTC. Protein: CSVERQATSPANIQYF.

The chain carries TRBV4-1 and TRBJ2-6; D is unclear. CDR1 and CDR2 from the germline V gene are MGHRA and YSYEKL. Trimming took 4 bases from V and 4 from J, leaving 20 bases between them. The CDR3 consists of 18 residues. The CDR3 protein is CASSPQIPPNPGANVLTF. The DNA of the CDR3 is TGCGCCAGCAGCCCACAAATCCCACCGAACCCGGGGGCCAACGTCCTGACTTTC.

The genes are TRBV25-1 and TRBJ1-1, with D tentatively TRBD1 (6 bases). V lost 4 bases and J lost 6, with 12 bases in between. Germline V gives CDR1 MGHDK, CDR2 SYGVNS. The CDR3 spans 13 residues. The CDR3: CASSVGGGAEAFF. CDR3 bases: TGTGCCAGCAGTGTCGGAGGGGGGGCTGAAGCTTTCTTT.

This chain connects TRBV6-5 to TRBJ2-7; 7 nucleotides agree with TRBD2. CDR3 length: 14 amino acids. V gave up 5 bases and J gave up 5 bases; unmatched junction bases: 9. Germline lookup yields CDR1 MNHEY and CDR2 SVGAGI. In DNA form, the CDR3 reads TGTGCCAGCAGTCGGAGCGGGATATATGACGAGCAGTACTTC. This translates into CASSRSGIYDEQYF.

The chain joins TRBV30 to TRBJ2-1; 8 bases match TRBD2. This CDR3 spans 16 amino acids. Germline CDR1 reads GTSNPN; CDR2 reads SVGIG (reference sequence). V lost 0 bases, J lost 5 bases, and 9 bases stayed unmatched. DNA of the CDR3: TGTGCCTGGAGTGTACAGGTAGCGGGGAAGAACAATGAGCAGTTCTTC. It specifies CAWSVQVAGKNNEQFF. The whole variable domain, remainder taken from reference TRBV30 and TRBJ2-1, is SQTIHQWPATLVQPVGSPLSLECTVEGTSNPNLYWYRQAAGRGLQLLFYSVGIGQISSEVPQNLSASRPQDRQFILSSKKLLLSDSGFYLCAWSVQVAGKNNEQFFGPGTRLTVL.

The CDR3 bases are TGCGCCAGCAGGACAGAGAGGGGGGGGTACTATGGCTACACCTTC. It codes for CASRTERGGYYGYTF. The chain employs TRBV4-1 and TRBJ1-2, with D possibly being TRBD1 (6 bases). The CDR3 consists of 15 residues. Germline CDR1 reads MGHRA; CDR2 reads YSYEKL. Trimming took 6 bases from V and 3 from J, leaving 17 bases between them.

To note about this clonotype: The DNA is omitted, as the CDR3 cannot be located on it reliably, and the CDR3 follows TCRdb's listing. This chain links TRBV12-3 or TRBV12-4 with TRBJ2-7. A total of 14 residues make up the CDR3, ends included. The CDR3 loop reads CASILDRSSYEQYF.

V gene TRBV30 combines with J gene TRBJ2-3; possibly TRBD1 for D (6 bases). Germline V gene lookup returns CDR1 GTSNPN and CDR2 SVGIG (reference sequence). Trimming shortened V by 6 bases and J by 0 bases, and 10 bases separated the two germline ends. This CDR3 region has 13 residues. CDR3 bases: TGTGCCTGCGGACAGACTAGCACAGATACGCAGTATTTT. It encodes CACGQTSTDTQYF. Together with reference TRBV30 and TRBJ2-3, the CDR3 gives the full variable domain: SQTIHQWPATLVQPVGSPLSLECTVEGTSNPNLYWYRQAAGRGLQLLFYSVGIGQISSEVPQNLSASRPQDRQFILSSKKLLLSDSGFYLCACGQTSTDTQYFGPGTRLTVL.

DNA of the CDR3: TGTGCCAGCAGCCAAAACAAGAACACTGAAGCTTTCTTT. Translated: CASSQNKNTEAFF. The chain uses TRBV3-1 and TRBJ1-1; no clear D. Germline-derived CDR1 and CDR2 are LGHDT and YNNKEL (reference sequence). The CDR3 spans 13 residues. V was clipped by 2 bases and J by 1 base, with 5 bases between them.

The chain is built from TRBV7-6 and TRBJ2-6; D tentatively reads TRBD1 or TRBD2 (6 bases each). The CDR3 covers 13 residues. V lost 10 bases to trimming and J lost 4 bases, with 11 bases between them. The germline V gene has CDR1 SGHVS and CDR2 FNYEAQ. The DNA for the CDR3 is TGTGCCACGGGGGCTAGGGGGGCCAACGTCCTGACTTTC. The encoded protein is CATGARGANVLTF.

This chain links TRBV20-1 with TRBJ2-7; D gene uncertain. With 6 bases removed from V and 2 bases from J, the gap between germline ends came to 11 bases. This CDR3 spans 12 amino acids. Germline CDR1 reads DFQATT; CDR2 reads SNEGSKA (reference sequence). The CDR3 DNA sequence: TGCAGTGCCCCCGCACAGACCTACGAGCAGTACTTC. It encodes CSAPAQTYEQYF.